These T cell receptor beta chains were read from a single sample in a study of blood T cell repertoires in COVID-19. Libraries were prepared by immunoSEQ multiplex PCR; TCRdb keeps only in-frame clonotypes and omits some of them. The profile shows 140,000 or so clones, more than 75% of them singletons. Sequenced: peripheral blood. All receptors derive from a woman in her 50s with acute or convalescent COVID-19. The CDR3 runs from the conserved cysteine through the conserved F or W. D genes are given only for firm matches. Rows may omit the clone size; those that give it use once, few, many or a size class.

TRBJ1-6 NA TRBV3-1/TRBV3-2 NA CASSQVTGSNSPLHF TGTGCCAGCAGCCAAGTTACAGGGAGTAATTCACCCCTCCACTTT
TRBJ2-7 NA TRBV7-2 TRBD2 CASSLGPMSAGGYEQYF TGTGCCAGCAGCTTAGGCCCCATGTCCGCGGGGGGGTACGAGCAGTACTTC
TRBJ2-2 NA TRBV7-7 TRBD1 CASSLAPGQGYTGELFF TGTGCCAGCAGCTTAGCGCCGGGACAGGGTTATACCGGGGAGCTGTTTTTT
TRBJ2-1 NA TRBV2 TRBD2 CASAGTSEHNEQFF TGTGCCAGTGCCGGGACTAGCGAACACAATGAGCAGTTCTTC
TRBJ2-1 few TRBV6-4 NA CASSEVSASYNEQFF TGTGCCAGCAGTGAAGTTAGCGCCTCCTACAATGAGCAGTTCTTC
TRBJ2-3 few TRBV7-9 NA CASSQTATDTQYF TGTGCCAGCAGCCAGACAGCCACAGATACGCAGTATTTT
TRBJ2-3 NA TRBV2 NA CASRVQGSTDTQYF TGTGCCAGCAGGGTACAGGGTAGTACAGATACGCAGTATTTT
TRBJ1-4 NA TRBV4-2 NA CASSQDSGYNEKLFF TGTGCCAGCAGCCAAGATAGCGGGTATAATGAAAAACTGTTTTTT
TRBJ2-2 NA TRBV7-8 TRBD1 CASSLVGRGRSGTGELFF TGTGCCAGCAGCTTAGTGGGCAGGGGGAGATCGGGCACCGGGGAGCTGTTTTTT
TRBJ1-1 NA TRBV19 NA CASKPRRGLNTEAFF TGTGCCAGTAAACCCAGGCGGGGTTTGAACACTGAAGCTTTCTTT
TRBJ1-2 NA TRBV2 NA CASRGGQGLNYGYTF TGTGCCAGCAGGGGGGGGCAGGGGCTGAACTATGGCTACACCTTC
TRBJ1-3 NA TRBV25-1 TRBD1 CASSVLGQGGNTIYF TGTGCCAGCAGTGTCCTGGGACAGGGAGGAAACACCATATATTTT
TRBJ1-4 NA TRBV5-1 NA CASSQGIAQTNEKLFF TGCGCCAGCAGCCAGGGGATCGCACAAACTAATGAAAAACTGTTTTTT
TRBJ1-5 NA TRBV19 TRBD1 CASSYQGASNQPQHF TGTGCCAGTAGTTATCAGGGGGCGAGCAATCAGCCCCAGCATTTT
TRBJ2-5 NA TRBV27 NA CASSLSYAQETQYF TGTGCCAGCAGTTTATCCTACGCGCAAGAGACCCAGTACTTC
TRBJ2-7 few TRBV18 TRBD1 CASSPANSYGTGSLILSYEQYF TGTGCCAGCTCACCAGCGAACTCGTACGGGACAGGGTCCCTAATCCTCTCCTACGAGCAGTACTTC
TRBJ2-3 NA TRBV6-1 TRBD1 CASSDGGTGWDTQYF TGTGCCAGCAGTGATGGCGGGACAGGGTGGGATACGCAGTATTTT
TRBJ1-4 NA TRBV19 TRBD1 CASSLQGVNEKLFF TGTGCCAGCTCCCTCCAGGGGGTTAATGAAAAACTGTTTTTT
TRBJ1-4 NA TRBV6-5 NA CASSYAQGYQGEKLFF TGTGCCAGCAGTTACGCTCAGGGGTATCAAGGAGAAAAACTGTTTTTT